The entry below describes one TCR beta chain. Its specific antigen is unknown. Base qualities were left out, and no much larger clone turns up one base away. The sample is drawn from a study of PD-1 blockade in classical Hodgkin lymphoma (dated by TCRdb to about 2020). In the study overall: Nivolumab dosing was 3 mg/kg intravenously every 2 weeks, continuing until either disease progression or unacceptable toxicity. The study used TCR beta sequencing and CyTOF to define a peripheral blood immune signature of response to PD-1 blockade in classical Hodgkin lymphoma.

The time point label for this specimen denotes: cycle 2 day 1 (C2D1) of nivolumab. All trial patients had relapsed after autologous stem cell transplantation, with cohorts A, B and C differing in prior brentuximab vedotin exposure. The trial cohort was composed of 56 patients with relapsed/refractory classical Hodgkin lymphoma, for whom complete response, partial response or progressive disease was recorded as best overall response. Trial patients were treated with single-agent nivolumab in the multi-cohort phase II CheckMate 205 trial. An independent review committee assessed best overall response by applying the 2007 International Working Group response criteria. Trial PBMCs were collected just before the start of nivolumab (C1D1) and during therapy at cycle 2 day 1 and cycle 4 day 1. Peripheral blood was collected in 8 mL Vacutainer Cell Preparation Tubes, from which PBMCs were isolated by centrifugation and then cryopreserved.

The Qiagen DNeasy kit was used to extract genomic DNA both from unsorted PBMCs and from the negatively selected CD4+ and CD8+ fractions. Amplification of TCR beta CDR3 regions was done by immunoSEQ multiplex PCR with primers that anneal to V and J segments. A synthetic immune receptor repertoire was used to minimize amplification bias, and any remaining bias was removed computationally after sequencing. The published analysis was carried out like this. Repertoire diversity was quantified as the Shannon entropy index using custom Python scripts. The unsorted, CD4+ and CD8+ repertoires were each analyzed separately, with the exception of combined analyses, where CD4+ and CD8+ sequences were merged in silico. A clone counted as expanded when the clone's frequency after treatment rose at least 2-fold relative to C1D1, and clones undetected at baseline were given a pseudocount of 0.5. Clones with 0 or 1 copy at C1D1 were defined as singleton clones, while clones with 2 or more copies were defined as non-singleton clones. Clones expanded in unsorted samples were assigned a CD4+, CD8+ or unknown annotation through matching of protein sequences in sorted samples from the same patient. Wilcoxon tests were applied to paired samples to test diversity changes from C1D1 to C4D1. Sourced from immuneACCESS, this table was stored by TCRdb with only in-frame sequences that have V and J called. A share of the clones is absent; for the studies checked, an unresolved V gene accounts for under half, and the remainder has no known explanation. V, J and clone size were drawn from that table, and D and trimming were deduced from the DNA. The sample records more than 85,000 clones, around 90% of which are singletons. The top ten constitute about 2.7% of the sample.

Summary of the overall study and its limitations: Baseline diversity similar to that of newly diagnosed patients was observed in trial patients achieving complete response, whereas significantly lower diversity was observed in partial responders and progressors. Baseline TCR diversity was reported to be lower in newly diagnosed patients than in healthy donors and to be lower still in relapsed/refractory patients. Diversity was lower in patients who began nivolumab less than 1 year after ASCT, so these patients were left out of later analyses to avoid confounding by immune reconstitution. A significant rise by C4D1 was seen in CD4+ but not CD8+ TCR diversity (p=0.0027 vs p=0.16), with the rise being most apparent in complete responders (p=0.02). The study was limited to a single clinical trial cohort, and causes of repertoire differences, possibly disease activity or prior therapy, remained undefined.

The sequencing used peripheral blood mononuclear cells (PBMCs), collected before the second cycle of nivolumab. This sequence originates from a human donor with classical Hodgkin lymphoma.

The bases read TGTGCCAGCAGAGACCCGGGACTTCTCTCCTACGAGCAGTACTTC. It is translated as CASRDPGLLSYEQYF. The chain is encoded by TRBV6-5 joined to TRBJ2-7, and possibly TRBD2, on 6 matching bases. V and J are truncated by 6 bases and 0 bases respectively, leaving an intervening sequence of 15 bases. The CDR3 holds 15 amino acids from the cysteine to the phenylalanine. The sequence is cut down to CDR3 DNA, 45 bases in frame from base 1. According to the germline V gene, CDR1 reads MNHEY and CDR2 reads SVGAGI.